These 21 T cell receptor beta chains share one sample of origin, sequenced in a study of T cell responses to AZD1222 COVID-19 vaccine. Produced via immunoSEQ multiplex PCR; TCRdb's table is partial and in-frame only. The data show about 140,000 clones, with 75% to 90% seen just once and roughly 3.9% held by the top ten. The sample here was peripheral blood, taken on day 0 of AZD1222 vaccination. All receptors derive from an adult in good health.

The V gene is TRBV2, the J gene TRBJ2-3, with 7 positions matching TRBD1. The V and J ends lost 7 bases and 2 bases, in that order; junction bases with no gene match: 3. Germline CDR1 reads SNHLY; CDR2 reads FYNNEI. This CDR3 is built from 13 residues. The CDR3 DNA follows: TGTGCCAGCAACAGGGGTGACACAGATACGCAGTATTTT. Protein sequence: CASNRGDTDTQYF.

This chain uses TRBV2 with TRBJ1-1; 10 bases map to TRBD1. After removal of 8 bases from V and 3 bases from J, the junction contained 6 bases not matched to a gene. CDR3 length: 14 residues. Germline V CDR1 and CDR2: SNHLY, FYNNEI. The CDR3 DNA sequence: TGTGCCAGCGGGCGGACAGGGGGGGACACTGAAGCTTTCTTT. Encoded protein: CASGRTGGDTEAFF.

The chain links TRBV6-1 to TRBJ1-2; 10 bases fit TRBD1. The trim removed 1 base at V and 8 bases at J, leaving 19 bases unmatched. Germline-derived CDR1 and CDR2 are MNHNS and SASEGT. The CDR3 spans 19 residues. As DNA, the CDR3 is TGTGCCAGCAGTGAAGGGGGGACAGGGGTCTTCTTCCGTGCTATAGGCTACACCTTC. Protein: CASSEGGTGVFFRAIGYTF.

The chain is built from TRBV6-4 and TRBJ1-5; 9 nucleotides match TRBD1. The V gene end was trimmed by 6 bases and the J gene end by 0 bases; junction bases not matched to a gene: 6. Germline V CDR1 and CDR2: MRHNA, SNTAGT. CDR3 length equals 16 residues. The CDR3, as DNA: TGTGCCAGCAGGGGACAGGGACGGGATAGCAATCAGCCCCAGCATTTT. Translating gives CASRGQGRDSNQPQHF.

V gene TRBV7-9 combines with J gene TRBJ1-5; D possibly corresponds to TRBD1 (5 bases). The germline V gene has CDR1 SEHNR and CDR2 FQNEAQ (reference sequence). CDR3 size: 14 residues. The V end was cut by 5 bases, the J end by 3 bases, with 11 bases between. The CDR3 DNA is TGTGCCAGCAGCGCGACAGCAGACAATCAGCCCCAGCATTTT. Translation: CASSATADNQPQHF.

The J gene is TRBJ1-4, the V gene TRBV19, with 8 bases matching TRBD1. CDR3 size: 14 residues. V shed 6 bases, J shed 4 bases, and the junction held 4 bases outside the gene matches. Germline V CDR1 and CDR2: LNHDA, SQIVND (reference sequence). The CDR3 is CASRSGQGNEKLFF. The DNA of the CDR3 is TGTGCCAGTAGGAGCGGACAGGGTAATGAAAAACTGTTTTTT.

In this sample, this clone turned up once. This rearrangement joins TRBV7-3 to TRBJ2-2; no definite D call. CDR1 SGHTA and CDR2 FQGTGA come from the germline V gene. The CDR3 runs 14 residues. Trimming removed 2 bases at V and 2 bases at J, with 6 bases between. The DNA of the CDR3 is TGTGCCAGCAGCTTACAACATAACACCGGGGAGCTGTTTTTT. It yields the protein CASSLQHNTGELFF.

The chain recombines TRBV12-3 or TRBV12-4 with TRBJ2-1; no clear D. The V and J ends lost 4 bases and 6 bases respectively, with 10 bases between them. This CDR3 has 13 amino acids. In DNA form, the CDR3 reads TGTGCCAGCAGTTCTCTTAAGCGCAATGAGCAGTTCTTC. Protein sequence: CASSSLKRNEQFF.

The V and J genes are TRBV19 and TRBJ1-2, with TRBD1 matching 8 bases. The ends lost 5 bases at V and 7 bases at J; junction bases unmatched: 9. This CDR3 is 14 amino acids long. In germline, CDR1 is LNHDA, CDR2 SQIVND (reference sequence). In nucleotides, the CDR3 is TGTGCCAGTAGTGCACAGGGGGGAGGAACTGGCTACACCTTC. This translates into CASSAQGGGTGYTF.

The V call is TRBV28, the J call TRBJ1-4; no reliable D call. Trimming stripped 7 bases from V and 8 bases from J, with 32 bases between. There are 19 residues in the CDR3. CDR1 is MDHEN and CDR2 is SYDVKM in the germline V gene. The chain's CDR3 is CASNGAKRANEPLREKLFF. The CDR3 DNA reads TGTGCCAGCAACGGCGCCAAAAGGGCAAACGAACCCCTTAGGGAAAAACTGTTTTTT.

V is TRBV9 and J is TRBJ2-2; D is unresolved. The CDR3 totals 16 residues. The V gene's germline CDR1 is SGDLS and CDR2 YYNGEE. Trimming removed 4 bases at V and 4 bases at J, with 17 bases between. CDR3 nucleotide sequence: TGTGCCAGCAGCACTCTCGACACGGCGACCACCGGGGAGCTGTTTTTT. Residues: CASSTLDTATTGELFF.

The gene calls are TRBV20-1 and TRBJ2-7; 10 nucleotides agree with TRBD1. The trim removed 3 bases at V and 9 bases at J, leaving 8 bases unmatched. CDR1 and CDR2 from the germline V gene are DFQATT and SNEGSKA (reference sequence). The CDR3 spans 13 residues. The DNA of the CDR3 is TGCAGTGCTAGTTCGGACAGGGGGAGGTCGCAGTACTTC. This codes for CSASSDRGRSQYF.

This chain uses TRBV6-6 with TRBJ1-2; 7 bases line up with TRBD1. Germline-derived CDR1 and CDR2 are MNHNY and SVGAGI (reference sequence). J gave up 1 base and V 6 bases, and 20 bases lay outside the gene matches. This CDR3 region has 19 residues. CDR3 sequence: CASSSPGRPPGGINYGYTF. As DNA, the CDR3 is TGTGCCAGCAGCTCCCCCGGAAGGCCTCCAGGGGGGATTAACTATGGCTACACCTTC.

V is TRBV4-2 and J is TRBJ2-7; possible D gene TRBD1, 6 bases. V was cut by 1 base and J by 6 bases, with 16 bases left in between. Germline assignment: CDR1 LGHNA and CDR2 YNFKEQ. The CDR3 totals 15 residues. The CDR3 bases are TGTGCCAGCAGCCAAGCGGAGACAGGTGAAACCGAGCAGTACTTC. It yields the protein CASSQAETGETEQYF.

The gene calls are TRBV27 and TRBJ1-6, with 8 bases fitting TRBD1. After removal of 2 bases from V and 4 bases from J, the junction contained 1 base not matched to a gene. This CDR3 region has 15 residues. Germline V gene sequence: CDR1 MNHEY, CDR2 SMNVEV (reference sequence). The CDR3 DNA reads TGTGCCAGCAGTTTAGGACAGGGATATAATTCACCCCTCCACTTT. It yields the protein CASSLGQGYNSPLHF.

This chain joins TRBV28 and TRBJ1-4; 7 positions match TRBD1. Trimming removed 5 bases from V and 5 bases from J; junction bases left unmatched: 5. The CDR3 is 14 amino acids. Germline V gene sequence: CDR1 MDHEN, CDR2 SYDVKM. The CDR3 coding sequence is TGTGCCAGCAGTACCGGACAGGTCAATGAAAAACTGTTTTTT. Amino acids: CASSTGQVNEKLFF.

The rearrangement joins TRBV19 to TRBJ2-2; a possible D gene is TRBD1 (5 bases). The germline V gene encodes CDR1 LNHDA and CDR2 SQIVND (reference sequence). This CDR3 comprises 17 residues. V was cut by 4 bases and J by 0 bases, with 15 bases left in between. For the CDR3, the DNA is TGTGCCAGTAGTAAAACAGGCACGAACGCGAACACCGGGGAGCTGTTTTTT. As protein: CASSKTGTNANTGELFF.

The V and J genes are TRBV6-1 and TRBJ1-1, with D possibly being TRBD1 (5 bases). CDR1 is MNHNS and CDR2 is SASEGT in the germline V gene. This CDR3 has 14 residues. V was cut by 3 bases and J by 4 bases, with 12 bases left in between. CDR3 DNA: TGTGCCAGCAGTGATGGGGATGGGGGCACTGAAGCTTTCTTT. Translation gives CASSDGDGGTEAFF.

The J gene is TRBJ2-4, the V gene TRBV6-5, with D possibly matching TRBD2 (5 bases). Germline CDR1 is MNHEY and CDR2 is SVGAGI. This CDR3 is 16 amino acids long. V was pared by 0 bases and J by 8 bases, with 17 bases between. CDR3 bases: TGTGCCAGCAGTTACTCTCCAACTAGGACCTCGGACATTCAGTACTTC. This gives the protein CASSYSPTRTSDIQYF.

This rearrangement joins TRBV5-1 to TRBJ2-3, with TRBD1 identical over 9 bases. This CDR3 has 14 residues. Trimming took 2 bases from V and 6 from J; bases not matched to a gene: 4. Per germline, CDR1 SGHRS and CDR2 YFSETQ. The CDR3 nucleotides are TGCGCCAGCAGCTTAGGGACAGGGATGGATACGCAGTATTTT. It is translated as CASSLGTGMDTQYF.

This clone was counted between two and nine times. The rearrangement uses TRBV7-9 and TRBJ1-1; TRBD1 is a possible D gene (6 bases). Germline V CDR1 and CDR2: SEHNR, FQNEAQ (reference sequence). CDR3 length: 13 amino acids. Trimming pared 2 bases from V and 6 bases from J, leaving 10 bases between. Written as DNA, the CDR3 is TGTGCCAGCAGCTTAAGGGGGGAAGCTGAAGCTTTCTTT. Translation gives CASSLRGEAEAFF.